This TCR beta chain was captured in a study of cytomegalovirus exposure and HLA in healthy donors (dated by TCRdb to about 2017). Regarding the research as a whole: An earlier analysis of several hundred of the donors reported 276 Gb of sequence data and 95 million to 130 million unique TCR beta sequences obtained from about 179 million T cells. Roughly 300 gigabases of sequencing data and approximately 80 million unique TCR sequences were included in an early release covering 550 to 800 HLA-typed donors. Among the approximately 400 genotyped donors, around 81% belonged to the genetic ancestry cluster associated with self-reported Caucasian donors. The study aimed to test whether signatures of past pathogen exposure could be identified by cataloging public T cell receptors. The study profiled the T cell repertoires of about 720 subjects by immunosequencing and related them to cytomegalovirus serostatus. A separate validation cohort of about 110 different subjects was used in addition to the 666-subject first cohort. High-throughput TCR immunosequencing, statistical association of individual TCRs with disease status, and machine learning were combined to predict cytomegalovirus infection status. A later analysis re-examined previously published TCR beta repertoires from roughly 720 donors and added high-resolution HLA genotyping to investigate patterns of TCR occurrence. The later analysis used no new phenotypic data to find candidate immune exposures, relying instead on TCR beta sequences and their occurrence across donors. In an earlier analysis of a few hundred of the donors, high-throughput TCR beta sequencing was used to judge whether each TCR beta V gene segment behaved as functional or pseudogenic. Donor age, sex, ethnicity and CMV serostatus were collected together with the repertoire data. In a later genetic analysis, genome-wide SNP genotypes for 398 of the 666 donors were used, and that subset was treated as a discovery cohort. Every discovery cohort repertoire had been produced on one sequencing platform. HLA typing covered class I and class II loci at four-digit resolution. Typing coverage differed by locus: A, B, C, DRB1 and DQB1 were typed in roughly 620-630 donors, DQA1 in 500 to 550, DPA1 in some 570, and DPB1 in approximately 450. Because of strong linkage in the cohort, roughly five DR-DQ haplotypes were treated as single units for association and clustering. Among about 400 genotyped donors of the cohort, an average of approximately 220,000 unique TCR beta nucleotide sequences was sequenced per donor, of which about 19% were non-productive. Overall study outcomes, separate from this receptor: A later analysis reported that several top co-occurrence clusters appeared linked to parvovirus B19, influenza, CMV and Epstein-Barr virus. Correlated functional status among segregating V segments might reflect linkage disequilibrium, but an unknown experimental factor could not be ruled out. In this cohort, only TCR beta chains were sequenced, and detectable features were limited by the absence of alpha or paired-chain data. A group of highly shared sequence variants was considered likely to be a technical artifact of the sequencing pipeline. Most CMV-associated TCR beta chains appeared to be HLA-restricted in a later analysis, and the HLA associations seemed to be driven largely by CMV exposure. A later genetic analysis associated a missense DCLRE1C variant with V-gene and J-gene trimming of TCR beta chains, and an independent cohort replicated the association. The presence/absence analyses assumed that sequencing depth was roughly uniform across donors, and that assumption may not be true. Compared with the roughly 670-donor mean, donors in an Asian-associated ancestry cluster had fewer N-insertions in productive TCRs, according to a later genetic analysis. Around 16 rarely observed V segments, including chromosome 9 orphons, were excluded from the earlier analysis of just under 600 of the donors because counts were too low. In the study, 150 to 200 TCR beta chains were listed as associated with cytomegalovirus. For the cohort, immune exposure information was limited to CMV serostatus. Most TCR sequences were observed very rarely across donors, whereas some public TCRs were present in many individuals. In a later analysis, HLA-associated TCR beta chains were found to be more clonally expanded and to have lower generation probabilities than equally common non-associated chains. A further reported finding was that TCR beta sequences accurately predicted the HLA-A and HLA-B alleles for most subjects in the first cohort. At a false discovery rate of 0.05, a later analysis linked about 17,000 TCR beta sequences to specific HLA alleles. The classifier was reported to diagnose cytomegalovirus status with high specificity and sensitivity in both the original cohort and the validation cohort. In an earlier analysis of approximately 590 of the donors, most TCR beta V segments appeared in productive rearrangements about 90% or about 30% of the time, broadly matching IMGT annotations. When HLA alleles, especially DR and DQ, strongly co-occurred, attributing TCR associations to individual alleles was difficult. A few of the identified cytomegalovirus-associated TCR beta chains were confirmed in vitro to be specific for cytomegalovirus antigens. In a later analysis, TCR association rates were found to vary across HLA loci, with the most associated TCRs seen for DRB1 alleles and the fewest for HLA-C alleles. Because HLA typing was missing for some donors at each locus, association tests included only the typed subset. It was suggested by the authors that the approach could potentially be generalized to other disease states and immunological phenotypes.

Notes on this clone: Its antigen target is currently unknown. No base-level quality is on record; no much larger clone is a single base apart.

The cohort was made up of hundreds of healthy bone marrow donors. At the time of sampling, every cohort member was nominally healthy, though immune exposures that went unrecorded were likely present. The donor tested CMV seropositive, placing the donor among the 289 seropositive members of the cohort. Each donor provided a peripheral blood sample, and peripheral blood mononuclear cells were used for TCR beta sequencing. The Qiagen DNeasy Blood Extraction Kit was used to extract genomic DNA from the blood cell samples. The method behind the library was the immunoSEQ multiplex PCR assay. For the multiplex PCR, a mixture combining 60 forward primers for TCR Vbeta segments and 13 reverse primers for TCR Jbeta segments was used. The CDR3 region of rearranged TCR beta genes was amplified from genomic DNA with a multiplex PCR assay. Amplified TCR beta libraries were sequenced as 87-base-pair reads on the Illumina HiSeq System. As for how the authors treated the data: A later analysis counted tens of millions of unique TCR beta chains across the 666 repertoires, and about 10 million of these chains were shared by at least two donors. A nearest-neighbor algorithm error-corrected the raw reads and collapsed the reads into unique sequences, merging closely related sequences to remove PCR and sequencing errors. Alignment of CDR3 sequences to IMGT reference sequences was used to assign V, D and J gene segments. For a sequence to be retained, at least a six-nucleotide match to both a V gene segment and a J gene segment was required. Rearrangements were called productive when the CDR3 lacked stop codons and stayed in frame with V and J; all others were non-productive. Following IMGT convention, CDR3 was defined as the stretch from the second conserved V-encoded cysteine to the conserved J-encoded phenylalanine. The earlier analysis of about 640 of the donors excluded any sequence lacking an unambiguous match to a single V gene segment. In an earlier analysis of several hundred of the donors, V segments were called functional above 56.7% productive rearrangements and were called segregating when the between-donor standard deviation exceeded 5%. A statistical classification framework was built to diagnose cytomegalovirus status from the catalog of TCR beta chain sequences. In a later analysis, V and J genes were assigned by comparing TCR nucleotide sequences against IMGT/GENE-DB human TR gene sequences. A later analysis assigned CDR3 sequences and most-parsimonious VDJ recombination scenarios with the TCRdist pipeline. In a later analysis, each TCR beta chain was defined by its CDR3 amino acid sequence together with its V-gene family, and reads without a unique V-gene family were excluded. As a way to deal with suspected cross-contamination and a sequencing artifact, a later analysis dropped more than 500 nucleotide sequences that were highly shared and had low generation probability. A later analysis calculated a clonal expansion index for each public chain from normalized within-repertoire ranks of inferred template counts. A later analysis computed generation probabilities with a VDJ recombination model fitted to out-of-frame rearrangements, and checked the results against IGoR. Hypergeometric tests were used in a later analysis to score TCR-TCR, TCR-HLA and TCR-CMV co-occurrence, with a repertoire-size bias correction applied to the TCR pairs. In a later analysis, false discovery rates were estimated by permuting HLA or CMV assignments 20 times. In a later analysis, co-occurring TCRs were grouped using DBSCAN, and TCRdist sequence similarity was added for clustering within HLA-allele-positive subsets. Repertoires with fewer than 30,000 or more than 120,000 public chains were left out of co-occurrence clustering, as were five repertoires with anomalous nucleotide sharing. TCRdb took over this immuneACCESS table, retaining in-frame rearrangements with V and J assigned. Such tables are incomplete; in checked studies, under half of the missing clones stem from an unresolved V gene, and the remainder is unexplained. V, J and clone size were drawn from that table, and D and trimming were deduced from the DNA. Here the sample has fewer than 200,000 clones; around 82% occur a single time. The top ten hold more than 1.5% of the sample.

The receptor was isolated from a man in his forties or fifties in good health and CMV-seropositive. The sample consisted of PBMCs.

The CDR3 reads CASSQDGGLGNQPQHF. The nucleotide sequence is TGCGCCAGCAGCCAAGATGGAGGTCTGGGGAATCAGCCCCAGCATTTT. The rearrangement joined TRBV4-1 to TRBJ1-5; the D segment cannot be called with confidence. The V end loses 0 bases and the J end loses 4 bases, and a stretch of 13 bases separates them. The germline V gene specifies MGHRA as CDR1 and YSYEKL as CDR2. Measured from the cysteine to the phenylalanine, the CDR3 is 16 residues long. Here the CDR3 DNA is all that survives: 48 bases in frame from base 1.